The source of this T cell receptor (beta chain) is a study of T cell responses to AZD1222 COVID-19 vaccine. About the study: Second-dose schedules of about 4 or about 12 weeks were combined.

Trimming left V 7 bases short and J 5 bases short, with 17 bases between. The CDR3 is 14 residues long. Germline CDR1 ENHRY, CDR2 SYGVKD. The study, taken as a whole, reports: Among AZD1222 vaccinees, only 5 to 7 were seropositive at baseline. Unmutated variant regions reportedly attract nearly half of all spike-specific TCRs. Spike-specific TCR depth and breadth grew after two AZD1222 doses.

On this clone itself: Its antigen is unknown.

Using immunoSEQ multiplex PCR, the repertoire was profiled, and TCRdb retains in-frame clones only, with some absent. Of 86,000 or so clones in the sample, about 88% were seen once. The starting material was peripheral blood, obtained on day 0 of AZD1222 vaccination. The J gene is TRBJ1-1, the V gene TRBV10-3; TRBD1 might be the D (6 bases). This TCR was recovered from an adult in good health. The CDR3 protein is CAITPKGQFTEAFF. CDR3 nucleotides: TGTGCCATCACTCCGAAAGGACAGTTTACTGAAGCTTTCTTT.